This TCR beta chain was sequenced during a study of shared clonotypes between healthy human individuals. Study-wide findings and caveats: Non-shared clonotypes had lower generation probabilities than those shared by all four donors.

Data came from immunoSEQ multiplex PCR; TCRdb stores just in-frame clones and leaves some out. This sample yields about 2.3 million clones, of which approximately 90% are seen a single time; 0.37% belongs to the top ten. Of note for this clone: Its antigen is not identified.

The CDR3 has 13 residues. Germline CDR1 SGHDT, CDR2 YYEEEE. V gave up 4 bases and J gave up 3 bases, with 10 bases separating them. Sequenced material: naive CD4+ T cells from PBMCs. The subset denotes: CD45RA+ positively selected. This sequence originates from a man aged 18 to 29 in good health. Some clones in this sample may be carry-over from other donors' samples. J is TRBJ2-5 and V is TRBV5-6, with D tentatively TRBD2 (5 bases). CDR3 sequence (DNA): TGTGCCAGCAGCCGCGGGCTCGAAGAGACCCAGTACTTC. Translated: CASSRGLEETQYF.